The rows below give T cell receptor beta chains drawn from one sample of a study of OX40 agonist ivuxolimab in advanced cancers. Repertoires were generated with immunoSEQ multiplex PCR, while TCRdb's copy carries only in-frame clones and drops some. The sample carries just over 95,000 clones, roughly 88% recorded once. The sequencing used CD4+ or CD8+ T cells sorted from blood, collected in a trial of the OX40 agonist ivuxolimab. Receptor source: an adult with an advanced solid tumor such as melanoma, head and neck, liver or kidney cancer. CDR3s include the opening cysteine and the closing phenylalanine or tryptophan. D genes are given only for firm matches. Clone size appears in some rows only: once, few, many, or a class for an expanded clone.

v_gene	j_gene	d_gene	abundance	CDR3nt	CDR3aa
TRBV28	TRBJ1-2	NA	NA	TGTGCCAGCAGTACCCCGGGGTTGGACTATGGCTACACCTTC	CASSTPGLDYGYTF
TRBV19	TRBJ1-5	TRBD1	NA	TGTGCCAGTAGCTATTATCGGGACAGGGTCAATCAGCCCCAGCATTTT	CASSYYRDRVNQPQHF
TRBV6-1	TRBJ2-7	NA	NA	TGTGCCAGCAGTGAAGCGGGACACTACGAGCAGTACTTC	CASSEAGHYEQYF
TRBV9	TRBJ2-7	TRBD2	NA	TGTGCCAGCAGCGTAGGGGGGGGGACCCACGAGCAGTACTTC	CASSVGGGTHEQYF
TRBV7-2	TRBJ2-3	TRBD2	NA	TGTGCCAGCAGACGAGGGACTAGCATAACAGATACGCAGTATTTT	CASRRGTSITDTQYF
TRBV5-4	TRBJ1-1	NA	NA	TGTGCCAGCAGCCCTGAACCCTCCGGGGGAACTGAAGCTTTCTTT	CASSPEPSGGTEAFF
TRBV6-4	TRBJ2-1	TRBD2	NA	TGTGCCAGCAGTGAGGCGGGAGCGGGCGATGAGCAGTTCTTC	CASSEAGAGDEQFF
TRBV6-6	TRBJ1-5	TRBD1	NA	TGTGCCAGCAGTTTGGAAAACAGGGGATTTCAGCCCCAGCATTTT	CASSLENRGFQPQHF
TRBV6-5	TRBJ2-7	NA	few	TGTGCCAGCAGTGACCCAAGGGGAACCTACGAGCAGTACTTC	CASSDPRGTYEQYF
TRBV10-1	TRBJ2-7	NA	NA	TGCGCCAGCAGTAGGACAGCTCCGTATCAAACCTACGAGCAGTACTTC	CASSRTAPYQTYEQYF
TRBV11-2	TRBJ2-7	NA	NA	TGTGCCAGCAGCTTTGGAGGGTCCGGCTACGAGCAGTACTTC	CASSFGGSGYEQYF
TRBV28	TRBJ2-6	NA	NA	TGTGCCAGCAGTCCGTCAGGGTCTGGGGCCAACGTCCTGACTTTC	CASSPSGSGANVLTF
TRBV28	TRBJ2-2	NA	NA	TGTGCCAGCAGTTTATTGGGAATACTAACAGCGAACACCGGGGAGCTGTTTTTT	CASSLLGILTANTGELFF
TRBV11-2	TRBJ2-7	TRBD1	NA	TGTGCCAGCAGCTTAGAACAGGGGGCGAGGGAGCAGTACTTC	CASSLEQGAREQYF
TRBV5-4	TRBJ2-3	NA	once	TGTGCCAGCAGCCGAATTGGAACAGGGCGCACAGATACGCAGTATTTT	CASSRIGTGRTDTQYF
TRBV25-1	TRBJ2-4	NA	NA	TGTGCCAGCAGTGAAGGGGGAATTCAGTACTTC	CASSEGGIQYF
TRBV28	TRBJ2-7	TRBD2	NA	TGTGCCAGCAGTCCTCTAGCGGGAGGAGGACCTTACGAGCAGTACTTC	CASSPLAGGGPYEQYF
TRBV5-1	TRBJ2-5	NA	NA	TGCGCCAGCAGCTTGCCGGGCCAAGAGACCCAGTACTTC	CASSLPGQETQYF
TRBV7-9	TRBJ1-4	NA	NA	TGTGCCAGCAGCCGTAATGAAAAACTGTTTTTT	CASSRNEKLFF
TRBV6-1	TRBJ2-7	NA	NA	TGTGCCAGCAGTGAAGTCGTCTTCCTCTACGAGCAGTACTTC	CASSEVVFLYEQYF
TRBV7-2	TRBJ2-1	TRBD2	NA	TGTGCCAGCAGCTGGGTAGCGGGAGGGCGGAATGAGCAGTTCTTC	CASSWVAGGRNEQFF
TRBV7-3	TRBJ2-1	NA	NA	TGTGCCAGCAGCTCGACCCAAGGTAGCCCTGAGTTCTTC	CASSSTQGSPEFF
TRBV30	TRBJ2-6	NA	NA	TGTGCCTGGAGTCCGGCGGCTGGGGCCAACGTCCTGACTTTC	CAWSPAAGANVLTF
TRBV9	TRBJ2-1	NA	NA	TGTGCCAGCAGCGGAAGTGGGTACAATGAGCAGTTCTTC	CASSGSGYNEQFF
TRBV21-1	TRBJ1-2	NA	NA	TGTGCCAGCAGCTCGACAGGGCAAGGCTACACCTTC	CASSSTGQGYTF
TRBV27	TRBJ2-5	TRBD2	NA	TGTGCCAGCAGTTTATCGAGGCGGGAGGAGACCCAGTACTTC	CASSLSRREETQYF
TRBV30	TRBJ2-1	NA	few	TGTGCCTGGAGTGTGAGAGAGCAGTTCTTC	CAWSVREQFF
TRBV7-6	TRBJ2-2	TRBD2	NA	TGTGCCAGCAGCTTAGGGCCGGGAGGGAACACCGGGGAGCTGTTTTTT	CASSLGPGGNTGELFF
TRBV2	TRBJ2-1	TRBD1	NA	TGTGCCACCATCCGGGACAGGGGTATTAATGAGCAGTTCTTC	CATIRDRGINEQFF
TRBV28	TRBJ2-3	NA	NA	TGTGCCAGCAGCCTTAGTTTAGATACGCAGTATTTT	CASSLSLDTQYF
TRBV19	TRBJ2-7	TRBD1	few	TGTGCCAGTAGTATCTCCCGGGACAGTTCCTACGAGCAGTACTTC	CASSISRDSSYEQYF
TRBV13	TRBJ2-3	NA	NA	TGTGCCAGCAGCTCTATTTCGGGACCGGGAGAGACAGATACGCAGTATTTT	CASSSISGPGETDTQYF
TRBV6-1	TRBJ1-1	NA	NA	TGTGCCAGCAGTGTAAACACATTAACGGCTTTCTTT	CASSVNTLTAFF
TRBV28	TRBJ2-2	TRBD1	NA	TGTGCCAGCAGTCCGACAGGGAAGAAGGTCGGGGAGCTGTTTTTT	CASSPTGKKVGELFF
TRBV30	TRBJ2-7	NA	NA	TGTGCCTGGAGTGAACAGGGTGCTTTAGACGAGCAGTACTTC	CAWSEQGALDEQYF
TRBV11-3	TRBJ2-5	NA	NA	TGTGCCAGCAGCGGGGCAGAGGGGGGCGCGGGTCAAGAGACCCAGTACTTC	CASSGAEGGAGQETQYF
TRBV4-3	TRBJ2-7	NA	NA	TGCGCCAGCAGCCAAGATCTCCTAGAGGGGGGCCCTTTCTACGAGCAGTACTTC	CASSQDLLEGGPFYEQYF
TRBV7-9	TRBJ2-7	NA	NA	TGTGCCAGCAGCTTAGAGGAAGGTGGCGAGCAGTACTTC	CASSLEEGGEQYF
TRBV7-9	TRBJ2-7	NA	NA	TGTGCCAGCAGCTCGCACTACGAGCAGTACTTC	CASSSHYEQYF
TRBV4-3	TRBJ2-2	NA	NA	TGCGCCAGCAGCCACACCGTTCCTTTCGGTCAGGGTGGGACCGGGGAGCTGTTTTTT	CASSHTVPFGQGGTGELFF
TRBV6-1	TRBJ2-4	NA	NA	TGTGCCAGCAGTGAACGGAGACGCCATGACAGAAACATTCAGTACTTC	CASSERRRHDRNIQYF
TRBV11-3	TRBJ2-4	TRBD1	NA	TGTGCCAGCAGCTTAAGGCGGGACAGGGGGAACATTCAGTACTTC	CASSLRRDRGNIQYF
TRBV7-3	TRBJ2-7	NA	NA	TGTGCCAGCAGACAAGAAACAGTCTCCTACGAGCAGTACTTC	CASRQETVSYEQYF
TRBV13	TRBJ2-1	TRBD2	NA	TGTGCCAGCAGCCCATCGGCTAGCGGTGTAACTGAGCAGTTCTTC	CASSPSASGVTEQFF
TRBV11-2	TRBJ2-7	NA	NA	TGTGCCAGCAGCTTAGAAGGCGGACGTACCTACGAGCAGTACTTC	CASSLEGGRTYEQYF
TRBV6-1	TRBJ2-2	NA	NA	TGTGCCAGCCTTTCTGAGGGGGCCGGGGAGCTGTTTTTT	CASLSEGAGELFF
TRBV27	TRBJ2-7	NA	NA	TGTGCCAGCAGAAGTGAGGGGGGCACCTACGAGCAGTACTTC	CASRSEGGTYEQYF